One sample yielded the 20 T cell receptor beta chains listed below, sequenced in a study of T cell responses to AZD1222 COVID-19 vaccine. Some clones are missing from TCRdb's copy, which holds only in-frame ones; the method was immunoSEQ multiplex PCR. The table has 54,000 or so clones, roughly 85% seen once. The sequences come from peripheral blood, collected on day 0 of AZD1222 vaccination. The source is an adult in good health.

The chain uses TRBV11-2 and TRBJ2-2; TRBD1 matches 7 bases. Trimming removed 2 bases from V and 3 bases from J; junction bases left unmatched: 9. CDR1 is SGHAT, CDR2 FQNNGV, per germline. CDR3 length: 17 residues. The CDR3 region has the DNA TGTGCCAGCAGCTTAATTAGGGGGCGTAGGGACACCGGGGAGCTGTTTTTT. It encodes CASSLIRGRRDTGELFF.

In this sample, this clone turned up once. V and J are TRBV11-2 and TRBJ1-4; D is possibly TRBD1 (5 bases). The germline V and J ends were trimmed by 5 bases and 5 bases, with 12 bases remaining between them. The CDR3 spans 14 residues. Germline V CDR1 and CDR2: SGHAT, FQNNGV. DNA of the CDR3: TGTGCCAGCAGCGCCCCGGGGCAAAATGAAAAACTGTTTTTT. It specifies CASSAPGQNEKLFF.

This chain links TRBV4-3 with TRBJ1-2; D possibly corresponds to TRBD1 (6 bases). This CDR3 contains 16 residues. Germline values: CDR1 LGHNA, CDR2 YSLEER. V dropped 0 bases and J dropped 3 bases, with 14 bases sitting between them. CDR3 DNA: TGCGCCAGCAGCCAAGAAATTGGGAACAGGGACTATGGCTACACCTTC. It yields the protein CASSQEIGNRDYGYTF.

Only a few counts were recorded for this clone. The rearrangement links TRBV19 to TRBJ1-1, with 8 bases lining up with TRBD1. The germline V gene has CDR1 LNHDA and CDR2 SQIVND (reference sequence). There are 18 residues in the CDR3. After removal of 0 bases from V and 1 base from J, the junction contained 10 bases not matched to a gene. CDR3 DNA sequence: TGTGCCAGTAGTATAGATCACTCCGGACAGGGATGGAACACTGAAGCTTTCTTT. Amino acids: CASSIDHSGQGWNTEAFF.

CDR3: CASSPDRTSYEQYF. CDR3 bases: TGTGCCAGCAGCCCCGACAGAACCTCCTACGAGCAGTACTTC. This sequence joins TRBV7-7 and TRBJ2-7; maybe TRBD1 (5 bases). CDR3 length: 14 residues. Germline V gene data show CDR1 as SSHAT and CDR2 as FNYEAQ (reference sequence). The V and J ends lost 5 bases and 0 bases respectively, with 11 bases between them.

The rearrangement links TRBV11-2 to TRBJ2-1, with D perhaps TRBD1 (6 bases). The CDR3 runs to 15 residues. V shed 2 bases and J shed 0 bases, with 8 bases lying between them. The germline V gene has CDR1 SGHAT and CDR2 FQNNGV. This chain's CDR3 is CASSLQGNSYNEQFF. The CDR3 DNA sequence: TGTGCCAGCAGCTTACAGGGGAACTCCTACAATGAGCAGTTCTTC.

The chain has TRBV4-1 and TRBJ2-1, with D possibly matching TRBD1 (5 bases). The CDR3 consists of 13 residues. V lost 3 bases and J lost 8, with 11 bases in between. Germline assignment: CDR1 MGHRA and CDR2 YSYEKL. CDR3 DNA sequence: TGCGCCAGCAGCCAGAGACAGTCCTATGAGCAGTTCTTC. It yields the protein CASSQRQSYEQFF.

Written as DNA, the CDR3 is TGTGCCTGGAGTGTCCCAGAGTACGGTTATTCACCCCTCCACTTT. Translated: CAWSVPEYGYSPLHF. The chain joins TRBV30 to TRBJ1-6; no clear D. Germline loops: CDR1 GTSNPN, CDR2 SVGIG (reference sequence). The CDR3 loop spans 15 amino acids. V was trimmed by 0 bases and J by 8 bases, leaving 14 bases between them. The whole variable domain, remainder taken from reference TRBV30 and TRBJ1-6, is SQTIHQWPATLVQPVGSPLSLECTVEGTSNPNLYWYRQAAGRGLQLLFYSVGIGQISSEVPQNLSASRPQDRQFILSSKKLLLSDSGFYLCAWSVPEYGYSPLHFGNGTRLTVT.

The genes are TRBV4-2 and TRBJ2-1; the D gene is possibly TRBD1 (5 bases). Germline V lookup: CDR1 LGHNA, CDR2 YNFKEQ. The V and J ends lost 4 bases and 9 bases respectively, with 16 bases between them. This CDR3 is 14 amino acids long. The CDR3 loop is CASSPGQKQAEQFF. For the CDR3, the DNA is TGTGCCAGCAGCCCCGGACAAAAGCAAGCTGAGCAGTTCTTC.

The chain is built from TRBV28 and TRBJ1-2; 8 bases map to TRBD1. The V gene's germline CDR1 is MDHEN and CDR2 SYDVKM. The CDR3 sequence is 15 residues long. J lost 3 bases, V lost 4 bases, and 7 bases had no gene match. The CDR3: CASSSQGAGYYGYTF. DNA of the CDR3: TGTGCCAGCAGTTCGCAGGGGGCGGGATACTATGGCTACACCTTC.

The J gene is TRBJ2-7, the V gene TRBV7-2; no clear D gene. The V gene lost 3 bases and the J gene lost 6 bases, with 6 bases spanning the gap. The CDR3 has 11 amino acids. Germline V gene data show CDR1 as SGHTA and CDR2 as FQGNSA. CDR3 region: CASSFAGEQYF. CDR3 nucleotides: TGTGCCAGCAGCTTCGCTGGCGAGCAGTACTTC. Together with reference TRBV7-2 and TRBJ2-7, the CDR3 gives the full variable domain: GAGVSQSPSNKVTEKGKDVELRCDPISGHTALYWYRQSLGQGLEFLIYFQGNSAPDKSGLPSDRFSAERTGGSVSTLTIQRTQQEDSAVYLCASSFAGEQYFGPGTRLTVT.

The chain recombines TRBV2 with TRBJ2-3, with a weak D call TRBD1 (6 bases). The V gene lost 5 bases and the J gene lost 2 bases, with 17 bases spanning the gap. The CDR3 runs to 16 residues. CDR1 and CDR2 from the germline V gene are SNHLY and FYNNEI. The CDR3 here is CASSRTAAGATDTQYF. The CDR3, as DNA: TGTGCCAGCAGTAGGACAGCGGCGGGTGCCACAGATACGCAGTATTTT.

The chain uses TRBV4-3 and TRBJ2-2, with 7 bases fitting TRBD1. The CDR3 consists of 16 residues. V lost 0 bases and J lost 4; bases outside the gene matches: 5. The germline V gene encodes CDR1 LGHNA and CDR2 YSLEER. In DNA form, the CDR3 reads TGCGCCAGCAGCCAAGATACAGGGGTGGCCACCGGGGAGCTGTTTTTT. It encodes CASSQDTGVATGELFF.

The V call is TRBV11-1, the J call TRBJ2-1; D might be TRBD1 (6 bases). V was trimmed by 0 bases and J by 7 bases, leaving 13 bases between them. Germline lookup yields CDR1 SGHAT and CDR2 FQDESV (reference sequence). The CDR3 covers 15 residues. The CDR3 nucleotides read TGTGCCAGCAGCTTAGCTACAGGGTTGAGGAATGAGCAGTTCTTC. This sequence encodes CASSLATGLRNEQFF.

The rearrangement links TRBV9 to TRBJ1-3; D uncertain. V was shortened by 0 bases and J by 4 bases, with 17 bases between the two germline ends. Per germline, CDR1 SGDLS and CDR2 YYNGEE. The CDR3 is made up of 17 amino acids. The CDR3 DNA reads as TGTGCCAGCAGCGTAGACCCGAGGCCCATGGAAGGAAACACCATATATTTT. Its translation is CASSVDPRPMEGNTIYF.

This chain uses TRBV11-2 with TRBJ1-1, with 12 positions matching TRBD1. CDR1 and CDR2 from the germline V gene are SGHAT and FQNNGV. V was clipped by 6 bases and J by 4 bases; unmatched bases: 3. The CDR3 consists of 14 residues. CDR3 sequence reads: CASRGDRGPTEAFF. The DNA of the CDR3 is TGTGCCAGCAGGGGGGACAGGGGGCCCACTGAAGCTTTCTTT.

Details on this clone: The germline gene is not matched at one end of the junction; a read error may be the cause. The CDR3: CASSLAGGPNYGYTF. The CDR3 nucleotides are TGCGCCAGCAGCCTGGCGGGGGGGCCTAATTATGGCTACACCTTC. This chain uses TRBV5-1 with TRBJ1-2, with D possibly TRBD1 on 6 matching bases. Looked up from germline, CDR1 is SGHRS and CDR2 is YFSETQ. CDR3 length: 15 amino acids.

The chain recombines TRBV10-3 with TRBJ1-3; D is ambiguous. The CDR3 has 14 residues. V was shortened by 0 bases and J by 3 bases, with 6 bases between the two germline ends. Germline V lookup: CDR1 ENHRY, CDR2 SYGVKD. As DNA, the CDR3 is TGTGCCATCAGTGAGTCCGGGATTGGAAACACCATATATTTT. Residues: CAISESGIGNTIYF.

This chain joins TRBV7-9 and TRBJ1-6; D not resolved. CDR1 SEHNR and CDR2 FQNEAQ come from the germline V gene (reference sequence). Trimming stripped 1 base from V and 7 bases from J, with 14 bases between. This CDR3 has 16 amino acids. This chain's CDR3 is CASSLGTPRGNSPLHF. The DNA of the CDR3 is TGTGCCAGCAGCTTAGGAACCCCCCGGGGAAATTCACCCCTCCACTTT.

V usage is TRBV27 and J usage is TRBJ2-6; the D gene is possibly TRBD1 (7 bases). With 7 bases removed from V and 1 base from J, the gap between germline ends came to 11 bases. There are 15 residues in the CDR3. Germline values: CDR1 MNHEY, CDR2 SMNVEV (reference sequence). Written as DNA, the CDR3 is TGTGCCAGCATGGAGGGGGCGTCTGGGGCCAACGTCCTGACTTTC. Residues: CASMEGASGANVLTF.